This TCR beta chain was obtained from a study of T cell responses to AZD1222 COVID-19 vaccine. The wider study: Pooling covered second doses at about 4 or about 12 weeks.

Broader study findings: After two AZD1222 doses, spike-specific TCR breadth and depth rose versus day 0.

The germline gives CDR1 MDHEN, CDR2 SYDVKM. The CDR3 covers 14 residues. With 7 bases removed from V and 5 bases from J, the gap between germline ends came to 17 bases. TCRdb's table, derived via immunoSEQ multiplex PCR, lists solely in-frame clones and lacks some. The sample has roughly 120,000 clones, nearly 90% seen once. As regards this clone: Its cognate antigen is unknown.

This clonotype was obtained from an adult in good health. The source material was peripheral blood, sampled on day 0 of AZD1222 vaccination. The rearrangement links TRBV28 to TRBJ1-1, with D uncertain. The CDR3: CASTRPLSGTEAFF. The CDR3 DNA sequence: TGTGCCAGCACTCGCCCCCTGTCGGGGACTGAAGCTTTCTTT.